The clone carrying this T cell receptor (beta chain) was counted only a few times. Antigen specificity is unknown. The sample is drawn from a study of T cell responses to AZD1222 COVID-19 vaccine. Study-level points and caveats: Donors were mostly white British, more females; clonal diversity possibly underestimated. Nearly half of the spike-specific TCRs reportedly recognize variant regions that carry no mutations. Spike-specific TCR repertoires showed rising breadth and depth after two AZD1222 doses.

Germline V gene data show CDR1 as GTSNPN and CDR2 as SVGIG (reference sequence). V lost 2 bases and J lost 2, with 6 bases in between. CDR3 length: 12 residues. This table comes from immunoSEQ multiplex PCR, and its TCRdb copy is limited to in-frame clones, with some not included. The sample has around 100,000 clones; nearly 90% are singletons. The sequence came from an adult who received the AZD1222 COVID-19 vaccine. This sample comprised peripheral blood, obtained 28 days after the second AZD1222 dose. This chain connects TRBV30 to TRBJ1-1; D ambiguous. Here the CDR3 reads CAWSYGNTEAFF. As DNA, the CDR3 is TGTGCCTGGAGTTACGGAAACACTGAAGCTTTCTTT. Full variable domain (rest looked up from reference TRBV30 and TRBJ1-1): SQTIHQWPATLVQPVGSPLSLECTVEGTSNPNLYWYRQAAGRGLQLLFYSVGIGQISSEVPQNLSASRPQDRQFILSSKKLLLSDSGFYLCAWSYGNTEAFFGQGTRLTVV.